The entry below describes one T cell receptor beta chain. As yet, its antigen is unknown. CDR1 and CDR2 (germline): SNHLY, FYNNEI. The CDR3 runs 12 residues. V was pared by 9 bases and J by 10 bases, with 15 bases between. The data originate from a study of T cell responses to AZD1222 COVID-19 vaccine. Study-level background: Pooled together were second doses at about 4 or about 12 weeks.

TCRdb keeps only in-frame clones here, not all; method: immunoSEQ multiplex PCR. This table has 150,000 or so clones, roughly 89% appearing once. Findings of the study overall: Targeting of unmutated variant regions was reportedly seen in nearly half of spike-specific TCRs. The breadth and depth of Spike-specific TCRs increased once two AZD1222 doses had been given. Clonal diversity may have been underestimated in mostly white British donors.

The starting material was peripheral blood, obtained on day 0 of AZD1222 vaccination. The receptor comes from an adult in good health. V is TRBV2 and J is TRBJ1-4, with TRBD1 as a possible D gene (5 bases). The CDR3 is CASGAPAGKLFF. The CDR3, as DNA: TGTGCCAGTGGGGCCCCTGCGGGAAAACTGTTTTTT.